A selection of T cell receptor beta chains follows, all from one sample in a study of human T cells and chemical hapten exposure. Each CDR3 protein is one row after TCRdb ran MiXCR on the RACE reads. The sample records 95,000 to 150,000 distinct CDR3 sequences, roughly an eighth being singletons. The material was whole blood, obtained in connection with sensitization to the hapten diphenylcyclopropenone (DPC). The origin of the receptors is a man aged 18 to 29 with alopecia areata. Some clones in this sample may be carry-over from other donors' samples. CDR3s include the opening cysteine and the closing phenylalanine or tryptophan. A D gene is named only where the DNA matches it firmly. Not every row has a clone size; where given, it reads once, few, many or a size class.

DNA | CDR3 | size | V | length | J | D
TGTGCCAGCAGCCAAGCGACCTACGGCTACACCTTC | CASSQATYGYTF | many | TRBV3-1 | 12 | TRBJ1-2 | NA
TGCGCCAGCAGCTACCGACAGGGGGAAAGCTCCTATAATTCACCCCTCCACTTT | CASSYRQGESSYNSPLHF | NA | TRBV5-1 | 18 | TRBJ1-6 | TRBD1
TGCAGCGTTACAGGGGAGAACACTGAAGCTTTCTTT | CSVTGENTEAFF | few | TRBV29-1 | 12 | TRBJ1-1 | TRBD1
TGTTCCAGCAGCAACACAGGGCCTTGGGGCTCTGAAGCTTTCTTT | CSSSNTGPWGSEAFF | NA | TRBV12-3/TRBV12-4 | 15 | TRBJ1-1 | NA
TGTGCCAGCAGGACTTATAATGAAAAACTGTTTTTT | CASRTYNEKLFF | few | TRBV27 | 12 | TRBJ1-4 | NA
TGTGCCAGCAGTTACGCTACTAGCACAGATACGCAGTATTTT | CASSYATSTDTQYF | NA | TRBV6-6 | 14 | TRBJ2-3 | NA
TGTGCCAGCAGCAAAGGGACAGGGAACACTGAAGCTTTCTTT | CASSKGTGNTEAFF | NA | TRBV7-2 | 14 | TRBJ1-1 | TRBD1
TGCGCCAGCAGCCAAGCTTGGAGGGGGCTAGGAGATACGCAGTATTTT | CASSQAWRGLGDTQYF | many | TRBV4-3 | 16 | TRBJ2-3 | NA
TGTGCCAGCAGTCCTGACAGGTTGGAGCAGTTCTTC | CASSPDRLEQFF | NA | TRBV6-2/TRBV6-3 | 12 | TRBJ2-1 | NA
TGCGCCAGCAGCCAAGGCTTGGAGGAAAAGTACTTC | CASSQGLEEKYF | NA | TRBV4-3 | 12 | TRBJ2-7 | NA
TGTGCCAGCAGCTTAAGAGGGACTAGCGGGGAGCTCTCCTACAATGAGCAGTTCTTC | CASSLRGTSGELSYNEQFF | few | TRBV7-2 | 19 | TRBJ2-1 | TRBD2
TGTGCCAGCAGCTTAGATTTGGGCAGCTACGAGCAGTACTTC | CASSLDLGSYEQYF | few | TRBV11-2 | 14 | TRBJ2-7 | NA
TGCAGCGTTGGGGGAACCGGCAATCAGCCCCAGCATTTT | CSVGGTGNQPQHF | NA | TRBV29-1 | 13 | TRBJ1-5 | NA
TGTGCCAGCAGCACGGGACAGCGCGATGAAAAACTGTTTTTT | CASSTGQRDEKLFF | few | TRBV7-2 | 14 | TRBJ1-4 | TRBD1
TGTGCAAGTCGCTTATTGGTTGGCAGGGAGAGGGGGTATAGCACAGATACGCAGTATTTT | CASRLLVGRERGYSTDTQYF | few | TRBV12-2 | 20 | TRBJ2-3 | NA
TGCGCCAGCAGTCAACCCCCCCAGCGGTCCTACGAGCAGTACTTC | CASSQPPQRSYEQYF | few | TRBV23-1 | 15 | TRBJ2-7 | NA
TGTGCCAGCAGCCAATTGGGGGTCAGAACCTACAATGAGCAGTTCTTC | CASSQLGVRTYNEQFF | many | TRBV14 | 16 | TRBJ2-1 | NA
TGTGCCAGTAGTGGACTAGACCGGGACACCGGGGAGCTGTTTTTT | CASSGLDRDTGELFF | few | TRBV19 | 15 | TRBJ2-2 | TRBD2
TGCGCCAGCAGTTGGGGCCTAGCGGGGGCCCGCGAGCAGTACTTC | CASSWGLAGAREQYF | NA | TRBV5-1 | 15 | TRBJ2-7 | TRBD2
TGTGCCAGCAGCAGGGGGCGCAGCTATGGCTACACCTTC | CASSRGRSYGYTF | NA | TRBV12-3/TRBV12-4 | 13 | TRBJ1-2 | TRBD1
TGTGCCAGCAGCTCCCCCGGGACAGGCTTCAATTCACCCCTCCACTTT | CASSSPGTGFNSPLHF | NA | TRBV9 | 16 | TRBJ1-6 | TRBD1
TGTGCCAGCAGACCGAGGAGGGCAGCAACGGACACCGAGGAGCTGTTTTTT | CASRPRRAATDTEELFF | NA | TRBV11-2 | 17 | TRBJ2-2 | NA
TGTGCCAGCAGTTCGCGAGAAACTAGCGGTTACAATGAGCAGTTCTTC | CASSSRETSGYNEQFF | few | TRBV6-5 | 16 | TRBJ2-1 | TRBD2
TGTGCCAGCAGCTCTACCCCGGGACAGGGGGCGGGAGAGACCCAGTACTTC | CASSSTPGQGAGETQYF | many | TRBV7-6 | 17 | TRBJ2-5 | TRBD1
TGTGCCAGCAGTAAGAAGAGGACTAGTTTATATGAGCAGTTCTTC | CASSKKRTSLYEQFF | many | TRBV7-8 | 15 | TRBJ2-1 | TRBD2
TGCGCCAGCAGCCAAGATCGTCAAGGAAACACCATATATTTT | CASSQDRQGNTIYF | few | TRBV4-3 | 14 | TRBJ1-3 | NA